This T cell receptor (beta chain) came from a study of response to subunit inactivated influenza vaccine. About this clonotype itself: Its antigen remains unidentified.

The germline gives CDR1 DFQATT, CDR2 SNEGSKA (reference sequence). J was trimmed by 0 bases and V by 4 bases; bases with no gene match: 5. The CDR3 totals 15 residues. Study-level findings and limits: The study's authors posited that every seasonal influenza vaccination enlists few new T cells.

TCRdb independently ran MiXCR on the RT-PCR reads; one entry per CDR3 protein. The sample consists of around 520,000 distinct CDR3 sequences, approximately 12% of them appearing once. This receptor was identified in a man aged 45-60 years who received an inactivated influenza vaccine. The genes are TRBV20-1 and TRBJ2-5, with 10 nucleotides matching TRBD1. Sequenced here: PBMCs from blood, sampled on the day of vaccination. The DNA of the CDR3 is TGCAGTGCTACGACAGGGGGCCGGCACCAAGAGACCCAGTACTTC. As protein: CSATTGGRHQETQYF.